The 19 T cell receptor beta chains given below trace back to one sample, sequenced in a study of cytomegalovirus exposure and HLA in healthy donors. Amplification used 60 Vbeta primers and 13 Jbeta primers. The repertoire was sequenced with immunoSEQ multiplex PCR; TCRdb's copy has only in-frame clones and lacks some. The repertoire consists of 170,000 or so clones, with 70% to 85% occurring once and the leading ten covering 1.5% to 2%. The sample consisted of PBMCs. These receptors originate from a young woman in good health and CMV-seronegative.

The gene calls are TRBV7-3 and TRBJ2-7, with D uncertain. The CDR3 extends over 15 amino acids. V gave up 0 bases and J gave up 2 bases, with 11 bases separating them. The germline gives CDR1 SGHTA, CDR2 FQGTGA. CDR3 region: CASSLTYGTTYEQYF. As DNA, the CDR3 is TGTGCCAGCAGCTTAACATACGGAACTACCTACGAGCAGTACTTC. The complete variable domain, with remaining parts taken from reference TRBV7-3 and TRBJ2-7, reads GAGVSQTPSNKVTEKGKYVELRCDPISGHTALYWYRQSLGQGPEFLIYFQGTGAADDSGLPNDRFFAVRPEGSVSTLKIQRTERGDSAVYLCASSLTYGTTYEQYFGPGTRLTVT.

The J gene is TRBJ2-7, the V gene TRBV9, with 8 bases identical to TRBD2. Germline assignment: CDR1 SGDLS and CDR2 YYNGEE. The CDR3 length is 15 residues. V lost 4 bases to trimming and J lost 0 bases; unmatched junction nucleotides: 6. As DNA, the CDR3 is TGTGCCAGCAGCCCAACTAGCGGTAGCTCCTACGAGCAGTACTTC. Translation gives CASSPTSGSSYEQYF. The entire variable domain, with the rest obtained from reference TRBV9 and TRBJ2-7, is as follows: DSGVTQTPKHLITATGQRVTLRCSPRSGDLSVYWYQQSLDQGLQFLIQYYNGEERAKGNILERFSAQQFPDLHSELNLSSLELGDSALYFCASSPTSGSSYEQYFGPGTRLTVT.

The sample holds a few counts of this clone. The chain carries TRBV11-2 and TRBJ1-2; D remains unclear. The V gene's germline CDR1 is SGHAT and CDR2 FQNNGV. There are 13 residues in the CDR3. Trimming took off 0 bases at V and 8 bases at J, with 10 bases between the two ends. In nucleotides, the CDR3 is TGTGCCAGCAGCTTAGATCGGGGTAGGGGCTACACCTTC. Translated, it gives CASSLDRGRGYTF.

V gene TRBV7-3 combines with J gene TRBJ2-3; possible D gene TRBD2, 5 bases. Germline V CDR1 and CDR2: SGHTA, FQGTGA. The CDR3 is made up of 14 amino acids. V was pared by 5 bases and J by 2 bases, with 11 bases between. In nucleotides, the CDR3 is TGTGCCAGCAGCCCCACACTAGACACAGATACGCAGTATTTT. It encodes CASSPTLDTDTQYF.

In this sample, this clone turned up a few times. The chain combines TRBV18 with TRBJ2-4, with TRBD1 as a possible D gene (5 bases). Germline lookup yields CDR1 KGHSH and CDR2 LQKENI. The CDR3 consists of 15 residues. The germline V and J ends were trimmed by 0 bases and 1 base, with 7 bases remaining between them. The CDR3 region has the DNA TGTGCCAGCTCACCACCGGCAGGGGCCAAAAACATTCAGTACTTC. Residues: CASSPPAGAKNIQYF.

This clone occurred a few times. For the CDR3, the DNA is TGTGCCAGCAGCTTAAGGGCAGACACCGGGGAGCTGTTTTTT. As protein: CASSLRADTGELFF. The chain uses TRBV7-3 and TRBJ2-2; no firm D call. The CDR3 contains 14 residues. The V gene lost 1 base and the J gene lost 3 bases, with 6 bases spanning the gap. The germline CDR1 and CDR2 sequences are SGHTA and FQGTGA.

This clone occurred a few times. The chain carries TRBV18 and TRBJ1-2, with 8 bases identical to TRBD1. Per germline, CDR1 KGHSH and CDR2 LQKENI. J was trimmed by 4 bases and V by 3 bases; bases with no gene match: 13. The CDR3 is 17 residues long. As DNA, the CDR3 is TGTGCCAGCTCACCTTCCGGGACAGGTCGGAGGGTCTATGGCTACACCTTC. Translated, it gives CASSPSGTGRRVYGYTF. Complete variable domain (other parts from reference TRBV18 and TRBJ1-2): NAGVMQNPRHLVRRRGQEARLRCSPMKGHSHVYWYRQLPEEGLKFMVYLQKENIIDESGMPKERFSAEFPKEGPSILRIQQVVRGDSAAYFCASSPSGTGRRVYGYTFGSGTRLTVV.

This clone came up once. The V and J genes are TRBV11-3 and TRBJ2-2, with 9 bases matching TRBD2. In germline, CDR1 is SGHNT, CDR2 YENEEA. The CDR3 covers 16 residues. V dropped 1 base and J dropped 4; count of bases not matched to a gene: 4. The CDR3 spells CASSLGLAEVTGELFF. The DNA of the CDR3 is TGTGCCAGCAGCTTAGGACTAGCGGAAGTCACCGGGGAGCTGTTTTTT.

The rearrangement joins TRBV5-6 to TRBJ2-7; D may be TRBD1 (6 bases). V was trimmed by 4 bases and J by 5 bases, leaving 13 bases between them. CDR3 size: 13 residues. Germline V gives CDR1 SGHDT, CDR2 YYEEEE. The CDR3 here is CASSLTGVDEQYF. In nucleotides, the CDR3 is TGTGCCAGCAGCCTGACAGGCGTCGACGAGCAGTACTTC.

The chain carries TRBV4-1 and TRBJ2-3, with TRBD2 as a possible D gene (5 bases). Trimming took off 1 base at V and 3 bases at J, with 14 bases between the two ends. The CDR3 is made up of 16 amino acids. CDR1 and CDR2 (germline): MGHRA, YSYEKL. The CDR3 DNA follows: TGCGCCAGCAGCCAAGGGAACGGGATCAAGACAGATACGCAGTATTTT. It specifies CASSQGNGIKTDTQYF.

The rearrangement links TRBV15 to TRBJ1-5, with D uncertain. In germline, CDR1 is LNHNV, CDR2 YYDKDF (reference sequence). V dropped 0 bases and J dropped 0 bases, with 12 bases sitting between them. CDR3 length: 17 residues. CDR3 DNA: TGTGCCACCAGCAGAGAAGGCGGGATTTATAGCAATCAGCCCCAGCATTTT. Residues: CATSREGGIYSNQPQHF. The variable domain in full, completed from reference TRBV15 and TRBJ1-5, reads DAMVIQNPRYQVTQFGKPVTLSCSQTLNHNVMYWYQQKSSQAPKLLFHYYDKDFNNEADTPDNFQSRRPNTSFCFLDIRSPGLGDTAMYLCATSREGGIYSNQPQHFGDGTRLSIL.

The chain joins TRBV29-1 to TRBJ1-5; D not resolved. V lost 1 base, J lost 6 bases, and 10 bases lay in between. Germline CDR1 and CDR2: SQVTM and ANQGSEA. CDR3 length: 13 amino acids. The chain's CDR3 is CSVEASRGQPQHF. CDR3 in DNA: TGCAGCGTTGAAGCGTCCCGAGGTCAGCCCCAGCATTTT. Full variable domain (missing parts from reference TRBV29-1 and TRBJ1-5): SAVISQKPSRDICQRGTSLTIQCQVDSQVTMMFWYRQQPGQSLTLIATANQGSEATYESGFVIDKFPISRPNLTFSTLTVSNMSPEDSSIYLCSVEASRGQPQHFGDGTRLSIL.

V gene TRBV5-6 combines with J gene TRBJ1-2; D is undetermined. Germline V lookup: CDR1 SGHDT, CDR2 YYEEEE. The CDR3 is made up of 14 amino acids. Between the trimmed V and J ends, which lost 0 bases and 4 bases, there was a span of 10 bases. The DNA for the CDR3 is TGTGCCAGCAGCTTGGTGGGAGTTGCCTATGGCTACACCTTC. Its protein product is CASSLVGVAYGYTF.

This chain uses TRBV6-6 with TRBJ2-3; D is possibly TRBD1 (5 bases). V lost 3 bases, J lost 0 bases, and 10 bases lay in between. Germline values: CDR1 MNHNY, CDR2 SVGAGI (reference sequence). The CDR3 extends over 15 amino acids. In DNA form, the CDR3 reads TGTGCCAGCAGTTATTGGCAGGGCAGCACAGATACGCAGTATTTT. Its translation is CASSYWQGSTDTQYF.

The chain employs TRBV9 and TRBJ2-5; the match to TRBD1 covers 12 bases. This CDR3 is built from 16 residues. Germline CDR1 SGDLS, CDR2 YYNGEE. Unmatched junction bases numbered 8, after V lost 4 bases and J lost 4 bases. CDR3 sequence reads: CASSPTGTGGAETQYF. CDR3 nucleotides: TGTGCCAGCAGCCCAACCGGGACAGGGGGCGCAGAGACCCAGTACTTC. Complete variable domain (other parts from reference TRBV9 and TRBJ2-5): DSGVTQTPKHLITATGQRVTLRCSPRSGDLSVYWYQQSLDQGLQFLIQYYNGEERAKGNILERFSAQQFPDLHSELNLSSLELGDSALYFCASSPTGTGGAETQYFGPGTRLLVL.

Points on this clone: The germline gene is not matched at one end of the junction; a read error may be the cause. The V call is TRBV7-2, the J call TRBJ1-2; 8 bases are shared with TRBD1. This CDR3 comprises 13 residues. Germline V gives CDR1 SGHTA, CDR2 FQGNSA. The CDR3 protein is CATGSQGSGGYPF. In DNA, the CDR3 is TGTGCCACGGGGTCACAGGGTTCAGGGGGCTACCCCTTC.

The J gene is TRBJ1-1, the V gene TRBV29-1; 9 bases align to TRBD1. The CDR3 is 14 residues long. V dropped 3 bases and J dropped 2; count of bases not matched to a gene: 4. Germline V gene data show CDR1 as SQVTM and CDR2 as ANQGSEA. For the CDR3, the DNA is TGCAGCGTTGATCGGACAGGGGCAAACACTGAAGCTTTCTTT. Protein sequence: CSVDRTGANTEAFF.

In nucleotides, the CDR3 is TGTGCCAGCAGCTTTGGGACTAGCGGGGGGGTTACTGAGCAGTTCTTC. Residues: CASSFGTSGGVTEQFF. V gene TRBV9 combines with J gene TRBJ2-1; 16 bases align to TRBD2. Germline CDR1 is SGDLS and CDR2 is YYNGEE. The CDR3 spans 16 residues. V shed 4 bases and J 9 bases; nucleotides not matched to a gene: 7.

The table lists this clone with a count of one. The chain employs TRBV9 and TRBJ2-1; the match to TRBD2 covers 9 bases. V lost 1 base, J lost 3 bases, and 2 bases stayed unmatched. Per the germline V gene, CDR1 is SGDLS and CDR2 is YYNGEE. The CDR3 has 15 residues. The CDR3 sequence is CASSVRLADYNEQFF. CDR3 coding DNA: TGTGCCAGCAGCGTACGACTAGCGGACTACAATGAGCAGTTCTTC.